Detailed here is one T cell receptor (beta chain). It has no known antigen specificity. Within one base of it there is no much larger clone, and no base qualities were kept. The CDR3 covers 13 residues, taking in both the cysteine and the phenylalanine. Of all the DNA, just the CDR3 is kept, 39 bases in frame from base 1. CDR1 and CDR2 were assigned from the germline V gene as KGHSH and LQKENI. V is cut by 1 base and J by 5 bases, and the space between the germline ends is 8 bases. Genomic DNA was extracted from sorted cells for sequencing of the TCRbeta CDR3 region. The immunoSEQ Assay was used for sequencing of TCRbeta CDR3 regions. TCRdb's version of the immuneACCESS table is confined to in-frame rearrangements and falls short of the full clone set. An unresolved V gene accounts for under half of the shortfall where checked; the remainder is of unknown origin. The sample table shows tens of thousands of clones, and approximately 86% are seen once. The top ten clones comprise 3.1% of the sample.

This entry belongs to a study of OX40 agonist ivuxolimab in advanced cancers. For the wider study: Ivuxolimab, which targeted the costimulatory receptor OX40 (CD134), was an agonistic, fully human IgG2 monoclonal antibody. The monotherapy dose-escalation portion (N ≈ 50 patients) of the phase I ivuxolimab trial is reported in the paper. Patients were allowed to have had prior anti-PD-1, anti-PD-L1 or anti-CTLA-4 therapy, and approximately 43% of the dose-escalation patients had previously received checkpoint inhibitors. Of the 50 or so patients in dose escalation, about 20 had hepatocellular carcinoma, around 15 had melanoma, 9 had renal cell carcinoma and 9 had head and neck cancer. Intravenous ivuxolimab was administered to patients every 2 weeks at six dose levels: 0.01, 0.1, 0.3, 1.5, 3 and 10 mg/kg. Peripheral TCRbeta sequencing aimed to test whether ivuxolimab altered TCR sequence diversity and caused clonal T-cell expansion. Three dose-escalation patients achieved partial responses, one with hepatocellular carcinoma and two with cutaneous melanoma. The dose-escalation cohort was roughly 83% male with a mean age of around 64 years, ranging from roughly 23 to 90. On the study overall, not on this receptor specifically: At doses from 0.1 to 3.0 mg/kg, clonal expansion was seen in both CD4+ and CD8+ blood T cells between baseline and week 6. After ivuxolimab, expanded clones were on average more numerous among CD8+ T cells than among CD4+ T cells. Partial responders in the 0.1-3.0 mg/kg groups had among the lowest normalized peripheral clonal expansion, especially among CD8+ T cells. Low levels of normalized T-cell clonal expansion were also shown by some nonresponding patients. The antigen specificity of the clonally expanded peripheral T cells was not determined.

Patients with autoimmune disease history or receiving systemic immunosuppression were excluded from the trial. Peripheral blood for TCR sequencing was collected from all dose cohorts at baseline, on cycle 4 day 1, and on cycle 7 day 1. The samples were drawn from a first-in-human, open-label, multicenter phase I dose-escalation trial of ivuxolimab. Adults with locally advanced or metastatic melanoma, renal cell carcinoma, hepatocellular carcinoma or head and neck squamous cell carcinoma were enrolled in the trial. Before TCR sequencing, CD4+ T cells and CD8+ T cells from peripheral blood were sorted into separate populations.

The chain is made from TRBV18 and TRBJ1-2; the D gene remains uncertain. This sequence was found in an adult with an advanced solid tumor such as melanoma, head and neck, liver or kidney cancer. The starting material was CD4+ or CD8+ T cells sorted from blood, obtained in a trial of the OX40 agonist ivuxolimab. The CDR3 in this case is CASSPRTDYGYTF. The sequence in DNA is TGTGCCAGCTCACCACGTACAGATTATGGCTACACCTTC. The CDR3, completed at both ends by the reference TRBV18 and TRBJ1-2 genes, gives the full variable domain NAGVMQNPRHLVRRRGQEARLRCSPMKGHSHVYWYRQLPEEGLKFMVYLQKENIIDESGMPKERFSAEFPKEGPSILRIQQVVRGDSAAYFCASSPRTDYGYTFGSGTRLTVV.